The present T cell receptor (beta chain) was sequenced within a study of cytomegalovirus exposure and HLA in healthy donors. Worth noting for this clone: Its antigen is currently unknown.

Study results and limitations: In vitro testing confirmed a few CMV-associated chains as specific for CMV antigens. Overall, approximately 180 TCR beta chains were annotated as cytomegalovirus-associated.

13 Jbeta primers and 60 Vbeta primers were used for the PCR. TCRdb's copy holds only in-frame clones and misses some; the assay was immunoSEQ multiplex PCR. Of around 200,000 clones in the sample, approximately 90% were seen once. The source of this sequence is a woman between 18 and 29 years old in good health and CMV-seronegative. Sequenced input: PBMCs.

The CDR3: CAISEGQGSYEQYF. CDR3 DNA: TGTGCCATCAGTGAAGGACAGGGGTCCTACGAGCAGTACTTC. This chain uses TRBV10-3 with TRBJ2-7; 9 nucleotides line up with TRBD1. The germline CDR1 and CDR2 sequences are ENHRY and SYGVKD. This CDR3 contains 14 residues. Trimming at V came to 3 bases and at J to 1 base, leaving 1 base not matched to a gene.